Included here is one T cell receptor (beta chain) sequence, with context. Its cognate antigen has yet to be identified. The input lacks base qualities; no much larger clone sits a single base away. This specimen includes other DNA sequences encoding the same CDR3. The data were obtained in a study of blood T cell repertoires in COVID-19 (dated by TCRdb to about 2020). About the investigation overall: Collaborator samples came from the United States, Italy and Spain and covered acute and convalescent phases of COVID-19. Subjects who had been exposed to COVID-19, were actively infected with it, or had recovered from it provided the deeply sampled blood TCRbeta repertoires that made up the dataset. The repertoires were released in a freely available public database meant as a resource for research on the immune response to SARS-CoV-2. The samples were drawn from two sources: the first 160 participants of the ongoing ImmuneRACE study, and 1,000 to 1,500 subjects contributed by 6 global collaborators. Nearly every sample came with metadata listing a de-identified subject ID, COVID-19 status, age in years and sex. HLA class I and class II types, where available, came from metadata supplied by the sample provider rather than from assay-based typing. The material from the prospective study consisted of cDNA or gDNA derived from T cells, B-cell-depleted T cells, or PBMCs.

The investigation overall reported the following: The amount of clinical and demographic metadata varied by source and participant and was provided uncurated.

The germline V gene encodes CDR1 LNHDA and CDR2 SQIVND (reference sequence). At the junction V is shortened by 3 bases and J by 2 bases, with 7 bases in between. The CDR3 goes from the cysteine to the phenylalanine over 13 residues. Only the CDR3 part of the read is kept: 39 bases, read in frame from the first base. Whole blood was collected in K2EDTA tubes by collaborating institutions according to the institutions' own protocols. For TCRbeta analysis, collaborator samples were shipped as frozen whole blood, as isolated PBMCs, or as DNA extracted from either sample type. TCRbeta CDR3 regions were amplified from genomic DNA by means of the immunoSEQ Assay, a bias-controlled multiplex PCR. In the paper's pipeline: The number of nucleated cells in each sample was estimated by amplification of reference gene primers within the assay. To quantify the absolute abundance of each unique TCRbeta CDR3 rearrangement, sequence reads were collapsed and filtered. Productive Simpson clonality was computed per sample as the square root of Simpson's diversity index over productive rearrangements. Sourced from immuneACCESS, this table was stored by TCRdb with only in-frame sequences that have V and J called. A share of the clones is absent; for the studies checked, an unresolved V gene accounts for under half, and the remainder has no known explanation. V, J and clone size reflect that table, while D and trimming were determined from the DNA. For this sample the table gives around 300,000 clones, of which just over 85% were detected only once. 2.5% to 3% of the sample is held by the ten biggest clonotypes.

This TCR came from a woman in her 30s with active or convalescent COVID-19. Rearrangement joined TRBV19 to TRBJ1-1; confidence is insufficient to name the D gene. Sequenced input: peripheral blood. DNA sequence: TGTGCCAGTAGTATCAGGCTTAACACTGAAGCTTTCTTT. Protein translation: CASSIRLNTEAFF.